The T cell receptor beta chain under discussion was sequenced for a study of cytomegalovirus exposure and HLA in healthy donors. The study, taken as a whole, reports: Productive status was seen about 87% or about 30% of the time for most TCR beta V segments in an earlier analysis. Cytomegalovirus status was reportedly diagnosed by the classifier with high specificity and sensitivity. Later work showed greater clonal expansion in HLA-associated TCR beta chains than in equally common others.

Trimming removed 2 bases from V and 2 bases from J, with 10 bases in between. Per the germline V gene, CDR1 is MNHNS and CDR2 is SASEGT. CDR3 length equals 14 residues. Of note for this clone: Its specificity is not known.

The PCR was carried out with 60 Vbeta primers and 13 Jbeta primers. The method was immunoSEQ multiplex PCR; TCRdb's version includes in-frame clones alone and lacks a portion of them. Of 95,000 to 100,000 clones listed, around 74% are singletons. The material sequenced was PBMCs. The clonotype comes from a male donor in good health and CMV-seronegative. The chain uses TRBV6-1 and TRBJ2-7; the D gene is possibly TRBD2 (6 bases). CDR3 in DNA: TGTGCCAGCAGTGAAATGGCGGGAACCTACGAGCAGTACTTC. The encoded protein is CASSEMAGTYEQYF.